Listed below are T cell receptor beta chains from one sample, sequenced in a study of shared clonotypes between healthy human individuals. Produced via immunoSEQ multiplex PCR; TCRdb's table is partial and in-frame only. The sample records roughly 480,000 clones, around 79% being singletons. Sequenced material: PBMCs. The receptors were sampled from a woman aged 40-49 years in good health. Some clones in this sample may be carry-over from other donors' samples. The CDR3 runs from the conserved cysteine through the conserved F or W. The order of the fields is clone size, J gene, V gene, D gene, CDR3 protein, CDR3 DNA. The D gene is left open where the match is weak. Clone size is stated in some rows and not others, as once, few, many or a class when expanded.

>few|TRBJ2-1|TRBV29-1|TRBD2
CSVEYTSGYLSYNEQFF
TGCAGCGTTGAATATACTAGCGGATACCTTTCCTACAATGAGCAGTTCTTC
>few|TRBJ2-1|TRBV29-1|TRBD2
CSVEDPGLADWSYNEQFF
TGCAGCGTTGAAGATCCCGGACTAGCGGATTGGTCCTACAATGAGCAGTTCTTC
>.|TRBJ1-3|TRBV5-5|.
CASSSGSGNTIYF
TGTGCCAGCAGCTCTGGCTCTGGAAACACCATATATTTT
>.|TRBJ2-7|TRBV5-4|.
CASSPGGTAVAYEQYF
TGTGCCAGCAGCCCCGGCGGGACAGCCGTAGCCTACGAGCAGTACTTC
>.|TRBJ2-2|TRBV7-2|.
CASSRTVGIDTGELFF
TGTGCCAGCAGCCGGACGGTAGGAATAGACACCGGGGAGCTGTTTTTT
>few|TRBJ1-1|TRBV9|.
CASSVGVGGGNTEAFF
TGTGCCAGCAGCGTAGGTGTGGGTGGCGGGAACACTGAAGCTTTCTTT
>.|TRBJ2-3|TRBV9|TRBD2
CASSVVSGGPRTDTQYF
TGTGCCAGCAGCGTAGTTTCGGGGGGACCCCGCACAGATACGCAGTATTTT
>.|TRBJ2-7|TRBV10-1|TRBD2
CASRPSGSPYEQYF
TGCGCCAGCAGACCTAGCGGGAGTCCCTACGAGCAGTACTTC
>.|TRBJ2-1|TRBV7-9|TRBD2
CASSASSGLYYNEQFF
TGTGCCAGCAGCGCCTCTAGCGGGCTCTACTACAATGAGCAGTTCTTC
>.|TRBJ1-4|TRBV19|.
CASTPLGVGEKLFF
TGTGCCAGTACCCCCCTAGGGGTAGGTGAAAAACTGTTTTTT
>.|TRBJ2-5|TRBV25-1|TRBD2
CASSELGLAEQETQYF
TGTGCCAGCAGTGAACTGGGACTAGCGGAACAAGAGACCCAGTACTTC
>.|TRBJ2-5|TRBV6-5|.
CASSTPGVGGETQYF
TGTGCCAGCAGTACCCCGGGAGTTGGCGGAGAGACCCAGTACTTC
>.|TRBJ2-2|TRBV2|.
CASSEEGGETGELFF
TGTGCCAGCAGTGAAGAAGGGGGTGAAACCGGGGAGCTGTTTTTT
>.|TRBJ2-5|TRBV2|.
CASSDVGNQETQYF
TGTGCCAGCAGTGATGTGGGGAACCAAGAGACCCAGTACTTC
>once|TRBJ2-2|TRBV5-4|TRBD1
CASSLATGTGAGELFF
TGTGCCAGCAGCTTGGCCACCGGAACAGGGGCCGGGGAGCTGTTTTTT
>.|TRBJ2-1|TRBV28|.
CASSLGVRLRDRYNEQFF
TGTGCCAGCAGTTTGGGCGTTCGGTTGAGGGACCGCTACAATGAGCAGTTCTTC
>.|TRBJ2-1|TRBV27|.
CASSLAGTRNEQFF
TGTGCCAGCAGTTTGGCGGGAACGAGGAATGAGCAGTTCTTC
>.|TRBJ1-5|TRBV19|TRBD1
CASRGETGDFQPQHF
TGTGCCAGCAGGGGGGAGACAGGGGATTTTCAGCCCCAGCATTTT
>.|TRBJ2-1|TRBV7-2|TRBD2
CASSFLLEAGLGNEQFF
TGTGCCAGCAGCTTTCTATTAGAAGCGGGATTGGGGAATGAGCAGTTCTTC
>.|TRBJ2-7|TRBV7-2|TRBD1
CASSRDRDREQYF
TGTGCCAGCAGCAGGGACAGGGATCGCGAGCAGTACTTC
>once|TRBJ2-4|TRBV2|.
CASSGNRSPENIQYF
TGTGCCAGCAGTGGCAACAGATCGCCAGAAAACATTCAGTACTTC
>.|TRBJ2-7|TRBV19|.
CASSILGDYEQYF
TGTGCCAGTAGTATTTTGGGTGACTACGAGCAGTACTTC